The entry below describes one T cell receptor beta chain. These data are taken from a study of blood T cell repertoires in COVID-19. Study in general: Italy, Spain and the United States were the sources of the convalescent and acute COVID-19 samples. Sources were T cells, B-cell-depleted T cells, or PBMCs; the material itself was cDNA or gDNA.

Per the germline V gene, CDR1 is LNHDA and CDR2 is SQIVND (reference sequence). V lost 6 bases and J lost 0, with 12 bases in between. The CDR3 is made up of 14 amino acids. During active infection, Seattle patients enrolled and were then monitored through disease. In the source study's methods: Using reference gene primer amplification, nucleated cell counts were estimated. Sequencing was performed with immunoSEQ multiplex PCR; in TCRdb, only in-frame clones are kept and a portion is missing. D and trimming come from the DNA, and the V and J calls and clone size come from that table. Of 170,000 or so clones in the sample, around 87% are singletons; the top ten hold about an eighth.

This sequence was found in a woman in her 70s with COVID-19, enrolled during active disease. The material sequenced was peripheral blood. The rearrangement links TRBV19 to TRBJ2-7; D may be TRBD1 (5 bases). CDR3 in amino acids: CASRRDSNSYEQYF. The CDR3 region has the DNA TGTGCCAGTAGAAGAGACAGTAACTCCTACGAGCAGTACTTC. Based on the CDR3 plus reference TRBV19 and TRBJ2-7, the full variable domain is DGGITQSPKYLFRKEGQNVTLSCEQNLNHDAMYWYRQDPGQGLRLIYYSQIVNDFQKGDIAEGYSVSREKKESFPLTVTSAQKNPTAFYLCASRRDSNSYEQYFGPGTRLTVT.